These 24 T cell receptor beta chains were all obtained from the same sample, sequenced in a study of post-analysis software for immune sequencing data (dated by TCRdb to the mid-2010s). Antigens for these TCRs are unknown. The paper's findings and limits, for the study overall: Patients showed significantly higher frequencies than controls for about 5 TRBV segments, among them TRBV5-6, TRBV5-1 and TRBV20-1.

The library was prepared using PCR. Reads for this sample came from an Illumina HiSeq 2500. To reduce PCR and sequencing biases, unique molecular identifiers were built into the TCR beta cDNA libraries. In-frame beta chains were kept once TCRdb had trimmed the public reads at Q25 with fastp and called clones with MiXCR. When rows share a CDR3 protein, they turn into one entry using the most common DNA and genes. This sample has roughly 800,000 distinct CDR3 sequences in its table, and 53% of those were observed once. The ten largest make up 4.6% of the sample. Sequencing was carried out using blood. The receptors derive from a girl under 18 with multiple sclerosis.

This clonotype was picked up a small number of times. The chain uses TRBV7-6 and TRBJ1-1, with no clear D. V was shortened by 5 bases and J by 3 bases, with 10 bases between the two germline ends. CDR1 is SGHVS, CDR2 FNYEAQ, per germline. The CDR3 runs to 13 residues. CDR3 sequence reads: CASSPGRDTEAFF. The CDR3 bases are TGTGCCAGCAGCCCCGGGAGGGACACTGAAGCTTTCTTT.

This clonotype was recorded a few times. The gene calls are TRBV2 and TRBJ2-7, with D tentatively TRBD2 (5 bases). The length of the CDR3 is 16 residues. CDR1 is SNHLY, CDR2 FYNNEI, per germline. V was pared by 0 bases and J by 0 bases, with 12 bases between. The CDR3 coding sequence is TGTGCCAGCAGTGAAGCGACGGCTACTAGCTCCTACGAGCAGTACTTC. Protein: CASSEATATSSYEQYF. Full variable domain (outside the CDR3, taken from reference TRBV2 and TRBJ2-7): EPEVTQTPSHQVTQMGQEVILRCVPISNHLYFYWYRQILGQKVEFLVSFYNNEISEKSEIFDDQFSVERPDGSNFTLKIRSTKLEDSAMYFCASSEATATSSYEQYFGPGTRLTVT.

CDR3 DNA sequence: TGCGCCAGCAGCGAACAGACAGGGGGACGCAATGAGCAGTTCTTC. The encoded protein is CASSEQTGGRNEQFF. The chain is built from TRBV5-1 and TRBJ2-1; 9 nucleotides line up with TRBD1. The trim removed 4 bases at V and 6 bases at J, leaving 8 bases unmatched. In germline, CDR1 is SGHRS, CDR2 YFSETQ. The CDR3 has 15 amino acids.

This clonotype was seen a handful of times. The chain couples TRBV19 to TRBJ2-6; D remains unclear. Germline CDR1 is LNHDA and CDR2 is SQIVND (reference sequence). CDR3 length: 15 amino acids. V lost 8 bases, J lost 0 bases, and 11 bases lay in between. The DNA for the CDR3 is TGTGCCAGTCTTCCCGGGCCCTCTGGGGCCAACGTCCTGACTTTC. Translation: CASLPGPSGANVLTF.

This clonotype showed up just a few times. The chain links TRBV10-3 to TRBJ2-3; D might be TRBD2 (5 bases). Between the trimmed V and J ends, which lost 4 bases and 9 bases, there was a span of 17 bases. The CDR3 runs to 14 residues. Germline V lookup: CDR1 ENHRY, CDR2 SYGVKD. The CDR3 bases are TGTGCCATCAGTGGCCGGGATTACCCCCTAACGCAGTATTTT. Its translation is CAISGRDYPLTQYF.

V usage is TRBV5-8 and J usage is TRBJ2-1; TRBD2 matches 14 bases. V gave up 2 bases and J gave up 6 bases; unmatched junction bases: 4. The length of the CDR3 is 16 residues. Germline V gene sequence: CDR1 SGHTS, CDR2 YDEGEE. CDR3 sequence (DNA): TGTGCCAGCAGCTTCAGACTAGCGGGAGGGAGCAATGAGCAGTTCTTC. Its translation: CASSFRLAGGSNEQFF.

There are many counts of this clonotype. The rearrangement joins TRBV27 to TRBJ2-1, with D unclear. Per the germline V gene, CDR1 is MNHEY and CDR2 is SMNVEV (reference sequence). This CDR3 has 16 amino acids. The V and J ends lost 5 bases and 1 base respectively, with 15 bases between them. In nucleotides, the CDR3 is TGTGCCAGCAGTCCCACGCTCGAAATATCCTACAATGAGCAGTTCTTC. Translating it yields CASSPTLEISYNEQFF.

Remarks on this clonotype: A much larger clone lies one base from this, so it may be a read error. V usage is TRBV20-1 and J usage is TRBJ2-5, with D perhaps TRBD2 (8 bases). Germline CDR1 DFQATT, CDR2 SNEGSKA (reference sequence). The CDR3 is 14 residues long. CDR3 in amino acids: CSANPGTAGEAQYF. CDR3 nucleotides: TGCAGTGCCAACCCGGGGACAGCGGGAGAGGCCCAGTACTTC.

This clonotype was seen more than once but under ten times. The chain joins TRBV5-1 to TRBJ2-1, with a possible D match to TRBD1 (6 bases). Germline V gene data show CDR1 as SGHRS and CDR2 as YFSETQ. This CDR3 is built from 17 residues. Trimming left V 0 bases short and J 7 bases short, with 20 bases between. CDR3 sequence: CASSLALSRGIMNEQFF. Here the CDR3 DNA reads TGCGCCAGCAGCTTGGCTCTGTCCAGGGGCATTATGAATGAGCAGTTCTTC.

V is TRBV29-1 and J is TRBJ1-1; D is possibly TRBD1 (5 bases). The V gene lost 4 bases and the J gene lost 4 bases, with 13 bases spanning the gap. Germline V gives CDR1 SQVTM, CDR2 ANQGSEA. The CDR3 consists of 13 residues. CDR3 region: CSVVQQARTEAFF. CDR3 nucleotide sequence: TGCAGCGTTGTCCAACAGGCCCGCACTGAAGCTTTCTTT.

This clonotype has only a few counts. This chain connects TRBV18 to TRBJ2-3; D is possibly TRBD1 (6 bases). Germline CDR1 reads KGHSH; CDR2 reads LQKENI. Trimming took 5 bases from V and 6 from J, leaving 9 bases between them. The CDR3 has 12 residues. As DNA, the CDR3 is TGTGCCAGCTCAGCCCAGGGGGATACGCAGTATTTT. This sequence encodes CASSAQGDTQYF.

This clonotype was picked up a small number of times. The genes are TRBV5-6 and TRBJ2-4; 9 nucleotides match TRBD1. The J segment lost 10 bases and the V segment lost 6 bases, leaving 14 bases of the junction unmatched. Germline V gives CDR1 SGHDT, CDR2 YYEEEE. The CDR3 sequence is 15 residues long. In nucleotides, the CDR3 is TGTGCCAGCAAAAAGGACTACGGGACAGGGATAATTCAGTACTTC. This sequence encodes CASKKDYGTGIIQYF.

This chain uses TRBV12-5 with TRBJ1-2; no clear D gene. CDR1 and CDR2 (germline): LGHNT, FRNRAP. The CDR3 spans 16 residues. V lost 5 bases to trimming and J lost 7 bases, with 23 bases between them. The chain's CDR3 is CASGTHISRGGGGYTF. The CDR3, as DNA: TGTGCTAGTGGTACACACATCTCGCGAGGCGGCGGTGGCTACACCTTC.

This clonotype turned up a few times. The gene calls are TRBV9 and TRBJ2-3; D gene unclear. Trimming cost V 7 bases and J 0 bases, with 12 bases left between them. The CDR3 covers 14 residues. Germline loops: CDR1 SGDLS, CDR2 YYNGEE. CDR3 sequence reads: CASADRMSTDTQYF. As DNA, the CDR3 is TGTGCCAGCGCCGACCGTATGAGCACAGATACGCAGTATTTT.

The chain links TRBV6-6 to TRBJ2-7, with D uncertain. V gave up 2 bases and J gave up 3 bases, with 8 bases separating them. The length of the CDR3 is 13 residues. Germline V gene data show CDR1 as MNHNY and CDR2 as SVGAGI (reference sequence). CDR3 DNA: TGTGCCAGCAGTTACAAGGCCGGCTACGAGCAGTACTTC. Translating it yields CASSYKAGYEQYF.

The chain joins TRBV6-2 or TRBV6-3 to TRBJ2-3; D possibly corresponds to TRBD2 (6 bases). Trimming cost V 3 bases and J 6 bases, with 13 bases left between them. This CDR3 contains 14 residues. Germline CDR1 reads MNHEY; CDR2 reads SVGEGT. Here the CDR3 reads CASSYGDLTDTQYF. The CDR3 region has the DNA TGTGCCAGCAGTTATGGGGACTTAACTGATACGCAGTATTTT.

The chain recombines TRBV5-1 with TRBJ2-2; 10 bases are a match to TRBD1. The CDR3 spans 16 residues. Germline CDR1 SGHRS, CDR2 YFSETQ. After removal of 4 bases from V and 4 bases from J, the junction contained 7 bases not matched to a gene. The CDR3, as DNA: TGCGCCAGCAGCCCCGGGACAGGGGCCCGCACCGGGGAGCTGTTTTTT. Its protein is CASSPGTGARTGELFF.

This clonotype was seen a few times. The rearrangement joins TRBV5-1 to TRBJ2-5; tentatively, D is TRBD2 (5 bases). Germline V gene lookup returns CDR1 SGHRS and CDR2 YFSETQ. V was shortened by 3 bases and J by 11 bases, with 26 bases between the two germline ends. The CDR3 length is 16 residues. CDR3 bases: TGCGCCAGCAGCTGGGCGGGTTCGGGGAACGTGGTAGAGCAGTACTTC. Its translation: CASSWAGSGNVVEQYF.

The V call is TRBV7-8, the J call TRBJ2-4, with 8 bases identical to TRBD1. The end of the DNA fits TRBJ2-7 better, so the J call may be wrong. The length of the CDR3 is 14 residues. Germline V gives CDR1 SGHVS, CDR2 FQNEAQ. The CDR3 DNA reads TGTGCCAGCAGCCCTCTGACAGGGGACCACGAGCAGTACTTC. Residues: CASSPLTGDHEQYF.

The CDR3 spells CASSQEARGNTIYF. CDR3 bases: TGCGCCAGCAGCCAAGAGGCCAGGGGAAACACCATATATTTT. The J gene is TRBJ1-3, the V gene TRBV4-1; no clear D. Between the trimmed V and J ends, which lost 0 bases and 4 bases, there was a span of 7 bases. This CDR3 comprises 14 residues. Germline V gives CDR1 MGHRA, CDR2 YSYEKL.

This clonotype was seen a single time. V and J are TRBV7-9 and TRBJ1-2; D unresolved. This CDR3 is 13 amino acids long. CDR1 and CDR2 (germline): SEHNR, FQNEAQ (reference sequence). The V gene lost 4 bases and the J gene lost 6 bases, with 12 bases spanning the gap. The CDR3 here is CASSSGRLHGYTF. DNA of the CDR3: TGTGCCAGCAGCTCCGGACGTCTGCATGGCTACACCTTC.

In DNA, the CDR3 is TGCAGCGTGCAGGGGGTTATGAACACTGAAGCTTTCTTT. Amino acid sequence: CSVQGVMNTEAFF. The gene calls are TRBV29-1 and TRBJ1-1; 7 positions match TRBD1. Per the germline V gene, CDR1 is SQVTM and CDR2 is ANQGSEA. CDR3 length equals 13 residues. The V segment lost 6 bases and the J segment 0 bases; nucleotides outside the gene matches: 4.

In its sample, this clonotype was seen a few times. The chain couples TRBV3-1 to TRBJ2-1, with unresolved D. Trimming removed 5 bases from V and 1 base from J, with 18 bases in between. CDR1 LGHDT and CDR2 YNNKEL come from the germline V gene (reference sequence). CDR3 size: 17 residues. The CDR3 spells CASSLRLPRASYNEQFF. CDR3 sequence (DNA): TGTGCCAGCAGCTTACGACTCCCTCGGGCATCCTACAATGAGCAGTTCTTC.

V is TRBV28 and J is TRBJ1-4; unclear D gene. CDR1 is MDHEN and CDR2 is SYDVKM in the germline V gene. Trimming removed 2 bases from V and 8 bases from J, with 12 bases in between. CDR3 length: 14 amino acids. CDR3 bases: TGTGCCAGCAGTTTAGGAGAGTGGAGGGAAAAACTGTTTTTT. Its protein product is CASSLGEWREKLFF.